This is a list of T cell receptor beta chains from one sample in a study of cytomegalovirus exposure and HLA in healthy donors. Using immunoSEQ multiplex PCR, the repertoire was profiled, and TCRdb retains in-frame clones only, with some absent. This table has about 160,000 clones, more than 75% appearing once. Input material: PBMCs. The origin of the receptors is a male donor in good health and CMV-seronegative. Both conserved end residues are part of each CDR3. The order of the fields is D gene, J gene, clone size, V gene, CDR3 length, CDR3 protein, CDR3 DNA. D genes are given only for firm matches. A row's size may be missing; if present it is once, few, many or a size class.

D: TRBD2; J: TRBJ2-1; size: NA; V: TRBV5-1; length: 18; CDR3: CASSLRQLAGGGVHEQFF; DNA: TGCGCCAGCAGCTTACGACAACTAGCGGGAGGGGGGGTTCATGAGCAGTTCTTC
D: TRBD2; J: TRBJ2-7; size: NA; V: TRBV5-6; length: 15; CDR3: CASSYGLALDYEQYF; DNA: TGTGCCAGCAGCTACGGACTAGCGCTTGACTACGAGCAGTACTTC
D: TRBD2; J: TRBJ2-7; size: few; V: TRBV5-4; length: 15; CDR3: CASSSLAGEFHEQYF; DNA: TGTGCCAGCAGCTCACTAGCGGGAGAATTCCACGAGCAGTACTTC
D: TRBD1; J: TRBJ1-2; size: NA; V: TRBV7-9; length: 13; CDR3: CASSSGQGRGYTF; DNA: TGTGCCAGCAGCTCTGGACAGGGCAGGGGCTACACCTTC
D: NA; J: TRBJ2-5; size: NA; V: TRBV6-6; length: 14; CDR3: CASRPRGAQETQYF; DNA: TGTGCCAGCAGACCCAGGGGAGCGCAAGAGACCCAGTACTTC
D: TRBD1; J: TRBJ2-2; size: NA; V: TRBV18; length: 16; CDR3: CASSLRTDRAGGELFF; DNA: TGTGCCAGCTCACTTCGGACTGACAGGGCTGGCGGGGAGCTGTTTTTT
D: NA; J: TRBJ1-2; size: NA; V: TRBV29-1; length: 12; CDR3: CSALRESTGYTF; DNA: TGCAGCGCTTTAAGGGAGAGCACTGGCTACACCTTC
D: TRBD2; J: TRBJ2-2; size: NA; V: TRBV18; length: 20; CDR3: CASSPPGTSGRGRHTGELFF; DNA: TGTGCCAGCTCACCACCCGGGACTAGCGGGAGAGGGAGGCACACCGGGGAGCTGTTTTTT
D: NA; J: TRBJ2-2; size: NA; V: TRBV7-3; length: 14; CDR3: CATQVGPNTGELFF; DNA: TGTGCCACCCAGGTGGGCCCCAACACCGGGGAGCTGTTTTTT
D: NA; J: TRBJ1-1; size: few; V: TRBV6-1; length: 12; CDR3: CASSWVRTEAFF; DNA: TGTGCCAGCAGTTGGGTGAGGACTGAAGCTTTCTTT
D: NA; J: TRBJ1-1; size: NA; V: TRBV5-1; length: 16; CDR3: CASSLLPGLKNTEAFF; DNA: TGCGCCAGCAGCTTGTTGCCAGGACTCAAGAACACTGAAGCTTTCTTT
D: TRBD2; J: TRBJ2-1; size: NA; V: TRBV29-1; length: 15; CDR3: CSAEGGLAGNNEQFF; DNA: TGCAGCGCGGAAGGGGGACTAGCGGGAAACAATGAGCAGTTCTTC
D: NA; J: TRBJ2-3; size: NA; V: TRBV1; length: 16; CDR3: CTSSQDRGEPTDTQYF; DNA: TGCACCAGCAGCCAAGATCGGGGAGAGCCCACAGATACGCAGTATTTT
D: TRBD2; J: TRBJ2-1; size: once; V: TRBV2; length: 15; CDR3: CASSPGLAGGWEQFF; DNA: TGTGCCAGCAGCCCGGGACTAGCGGGAGGCTGGGAGCAGTTCTTC
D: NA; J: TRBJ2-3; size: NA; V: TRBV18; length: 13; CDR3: CASSPQQADTQYF; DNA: TGTGCCAGCTCACCCCAACAAGCAGATACGCAGTATTTT
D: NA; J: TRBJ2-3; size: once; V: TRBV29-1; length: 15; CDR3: CSVDKQSGGGDTQYF; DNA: TGCAGCGTCGACAAACAGTCCGGTGGTGGAGATACGCAGTATTTT
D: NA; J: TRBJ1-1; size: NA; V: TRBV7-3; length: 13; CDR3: CASSYTGNAEAFF; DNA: TGTGCCAGCAGCTACACAGGGAACGCTGAAGCTTTCTTT
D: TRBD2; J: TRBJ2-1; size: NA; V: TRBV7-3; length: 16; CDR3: CASSDGGSGSRNEQFF; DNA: TGTGCCAGCAGCGACGGGGGTAGCGGGAGTAGGAATGAGCAGTTCTTC
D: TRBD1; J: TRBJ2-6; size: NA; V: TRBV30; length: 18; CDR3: CAWRALSRGSSGANVLTF; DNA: TGTGCCTGGAGGGCCCTAAGCAGGGGGAGCTCTGGGGCCAACGTCCTGACTTTC
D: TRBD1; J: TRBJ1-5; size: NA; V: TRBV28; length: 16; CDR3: CASSSGTGGLDQPQHF; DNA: TGTGCCAGCAGTTCTGGGACAGGGGGCCTCGATCAGCCCCAGCATTTT
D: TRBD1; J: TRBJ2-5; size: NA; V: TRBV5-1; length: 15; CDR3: CASSLGTGGAETQYF; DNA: TGCGCCAGCAGCCTCGGGACAGGGGGCGCAGAGACCCAGTACTTC
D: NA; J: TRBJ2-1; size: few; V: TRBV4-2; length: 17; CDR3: CASSQEGGASRYNEQFF; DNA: TGTGCCAGCAGCCAAGAGGGCGGGGCTAGCAGATACAATGAGCAGTTCTTC